The present T cell receptor beta chain was sequenced within a study of tumor-infiltrating lymphocytes in primary liver carcinoma. Study-wide background: The patients included men and women who were aged 30 to 69 years. Study observations and caveats: Tumors had a top-250-clone fraction that was significantly higher than blood (p = 0.039).

RNA and DNA were co-extracted from approximately 20-30 mg of unsorted bulk tissue. Note on this clonotype: The antigen is undetermined. An end of the junction differs from the germline gene, which may be a read error.

The investigators made TCR beta cDNA from around 530 ng total RNA, using a constant-region primer. It was through three nested multiplex PCR rounds of slightly modified ARM-PCR that TCR beta libraries arose. Via MiXCR, TCRdb re-called the multiplex PCR reads, giving one row per CDR3 protein. The profile covers some 40,000 distinct CDR3 sequences, with roughly 80% appearing a single time and approximately 40% taken by the ten largest. The receptor comes from a man aged 35-49 years with primary liver carcinoma and hepatitis B virus infection. Sequenced sample: tumor-adjacent normal liver tissue.

The chain's CDR3 is CSVGAPTGTQVAYYVYTF. CDR3 in DNA: TGCAGCGTTGGGGCACCAACAGGAACACAAGTGGCTTACTATGTCTACACCTTC. The chain has TRBV29-1 and TRBJ1-2; tentative D call: TRBD1 (5 bases). This CDR3 contains 18 residues. The germline CDR1 and CDR2 sequences are SQVTM and ANQGSEA.